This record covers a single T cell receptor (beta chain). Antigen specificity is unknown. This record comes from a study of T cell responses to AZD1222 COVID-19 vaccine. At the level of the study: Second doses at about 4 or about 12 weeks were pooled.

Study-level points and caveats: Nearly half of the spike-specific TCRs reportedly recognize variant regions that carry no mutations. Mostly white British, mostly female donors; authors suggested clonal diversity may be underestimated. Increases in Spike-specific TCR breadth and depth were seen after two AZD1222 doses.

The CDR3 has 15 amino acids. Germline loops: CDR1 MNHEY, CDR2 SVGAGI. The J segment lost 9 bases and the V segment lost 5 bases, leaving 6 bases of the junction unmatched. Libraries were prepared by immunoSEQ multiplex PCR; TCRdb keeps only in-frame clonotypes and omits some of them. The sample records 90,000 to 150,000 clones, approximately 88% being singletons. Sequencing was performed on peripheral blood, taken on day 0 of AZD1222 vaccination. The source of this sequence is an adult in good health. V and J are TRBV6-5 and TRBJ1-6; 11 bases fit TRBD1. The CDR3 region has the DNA TGTGCCAGCAGTCGCGGACAGGGGGCTGGTTCACCCCTCCACTTT. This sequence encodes CASSRGQGAGSPLHF.